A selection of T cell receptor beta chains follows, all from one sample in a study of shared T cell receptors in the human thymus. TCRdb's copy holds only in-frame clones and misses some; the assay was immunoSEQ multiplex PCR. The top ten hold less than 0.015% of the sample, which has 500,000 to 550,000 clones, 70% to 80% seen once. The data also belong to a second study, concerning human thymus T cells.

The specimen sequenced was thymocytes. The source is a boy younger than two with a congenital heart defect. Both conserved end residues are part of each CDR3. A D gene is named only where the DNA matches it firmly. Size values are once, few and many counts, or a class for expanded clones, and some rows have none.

DNA: TGTGCCAGCAGCAAAGCGACAGCCCTAGACACTGAAGCTTTCTTT; CDR3: CASSKATALDTEAFF; V: TRBV21-1; D: NA; J: TRBJ1-1; size: NA; length: 15
DNA: TGTGCCAGCAGTGACTCGTTGTTGAGGGGGCATAGCAATCAGCCCCAGCATTTT; CDR3: CASSDSLLRGHSNQPQHF; V: TRBV6-4; D: TRBD1; J: TRBJ1-5; size: once; length: 18
DNA: TGTGCCAGCAGCTTCCCTCGTTCGTTTTTC; CDR3: CASSFPRSFF; V: TRBV7-9; D: NA; J: TRBJ1-2; size: few; length: 10
DNA: TGTGCCAGCAGCGTAGTAGGAGATGGCTCCTACAATGAGCAGTTCTTC; CDR3: CASSVVGDGSYNEQFF; V: TRBV9; D: NA; J: TRBJ2-1; size: NA; length: 16
DNA: TGTGCCAGCAGTGAAACGCGGTCCACGAAGCAGTATTTT; CDR3: CASSETRSTKQYF; V: TRBV25-1; D: NA; J: TRBJ2-3; size: NA; length: 13
DNA: TGCGCCAGCAGCCAACACCTTCCGGGACTAGCGGGAGGGTTAATCTACGAGCAGTACTTC; CDR3: CASSQHLPGLAGGLIYEQYF; V: TRBV4-3; D: TRBD2; J: TRBJ2-7; size: NA; length: 20
DNA: TGTGCCTGGAGCCAAACAGGGAAAGCCTATGGCTACACCTTC; CDR3: CAWSQTGKAYGYTF; V: TRBV30; D: NA; J: TRBJ1-2; size: NA; length: 14
DNA: TGCGCCAGCAGCCAAGATAAGCAAGACTCGCCTCCCTACGAGCAGTACTTC; CDR3: CASSQDKQDSPPYEQYF; V: TRBV4-3; D: NA; J: TRBJ2-7; size: NA; length: 17
DNA: TGTGCCAGCAGCCACACGACAGGGGAAGGCTATGGCTACACCTTC; CDR3: CASSHTTGEGYGYTF; V: TRBV28; D: TRBD1; J: TRBJ1-2; size: NA; length: 15
DNA: TGCGCCAGCAGCCCGGGACAGGGCCACTCTGGAAACACCATATATTTT; CDR3: CASSPGQGHSGNTIYF; V: TRBV5-1; D: TRBD1; J: TRBJ1-3; size: NA; length: 16
DNA: TGTGCCAGCAGCCTACGATACGGCGGACAGGGCTCCCACGAGCAGTACTTC; CDR3: CASSLRYGGQGSHEQYF; V: TRBV7-2; D: TRBD1; J: TRBJ2-7; size: few; length: 17
DNA: TGTGCCAGCAGCCATCCGGACAGGGTGGGCAATGAGCAGTTCTTC; CDR3: CASSHPDRVGNEQFF; V: TRBV16; D: TRBD1; J: TRBJ2-1; size: NA; length: 15
DNA: TGTGCCAGTTCTAGCCCGGTAAGCACAGATACGCAGTATTTT; CDR3: CASSSPVSTDTQYF; V: TRBV6-1; D: NA; J: TRBJ2-3; size: NA; length: 14
DNA: TGTGCCAGCAGTTTCTCGGGGACTAGCGGGTCGGATGAGCAGTTCTTC; CDR3: CASSFSGTSGSDEQFF; V: TRBV28; D: TRBD2; J: TRBJ2-1; size: NA; length: 16
DNA: TGTGCCTGGAGTAGGCGGTACACAGATACGCAGTATTTT; CDR3: CAWSRRYTDTQYF; V: TRBV30; D: NA; J: TRBJ2-3; size: NA; length: 13
DNA: TGTGCCAGCAGTTCCACAGGGGATAGCAATCAGCCCCAGCATTTT; CDR3: CASSSTGDSNQPQHF; V: TRBV6-5; D: TRBD1; J: TRBJ1-5; size: NA; length: 15
DNA: TGTGCCAGCAGCTTAGCGAGGAGGACAGGGTGCCCCACTGAAGCTTTCTTT; CDR3: CASSLARRTGCPTEAFF; V: TRBV11-1; D: TRBD1; J: TRBJ1-1; size: NA; length: 17
DNA: TGCGCCAGCAGCCAAGAAGGGACTAGCGGGAAACCTGCAACCTACAATGAGCAGTTCTTC; CDR3: CASSQEGTSGKPATYNEQFF; V: TRBV4-3; D: TRBD2; J: TRBJ2-1; size: NA; length: 20
DNA: TGTGCCAGCAGCTTAGAACAGAGGAACCGGGAGTCGGAGGAGACCCAGTACTTC; CDR3: CASSLEQRNRESEETQYF; V: TRBV11-2; D: NA; J: TRBJ2-5; size: NA; length: 18
DNA: TGTGCCAGCAGCTTATGGAGGGAAGAGGATGGCTACACCTTC; CDR3: CASSLWREEDGYTF; V: TRBV7-9; D: NA; J: TRBJ1-2; size: few; length: 14
DNA: TGTGCCAGCAGCTTAGATAGGCAGGGCAAGTACGAGCAGTACTTC; CDR3: CASSLDRQGKYEQYF; V: TRBV7-2; D: NA; J: TRBJ2-7; size: NA; length: 15
DNA: TGTGCCAGCAGCAAAGTGCAGGGTGGGCTCTCTGGAAACACCATATATTTT; CDR3: CASSKVQGGLSGNTIYF; V: TRBV21-1; D: NA; J: TRBJ1-3; size: NA; length: 17
DNA: TGTGCCAGCAGCCCCCGGGACTCCTACAATGAGCAGTTCTTC; CDR3: CASSPRDSYNEQFF; V: TRBV7-6; D: NA; J: TRBJ2-1; size: NA; length: 14
DNA: TGTGCCAGCAGCTTCCGCGGGAACACAGATACGCAGTATTTT; CDR3: CASSFRGNTDTQYF; V: TRBV5-6; D: NA; J: TRBJ2-3; size: NA; length: 14
DNA: TGCAGCGCCCGGGACAGGGTCTACAATGAGCAGTTCTTC; CDR3: CSARDRVYNEQFF; V: TRBV29-1; D: TRBD1; J: TRBJ2-1; size: NA; length: 13
DNA: TGTGCCAGCAGTTTAGTCAGGCTCTCGGTCACAGATACGCAGTATTTT; CDR3: CASSLVRLSVTDTQYF; V: TRBV27; D: NA; J: TRBJ2-3; size: NA; length: 16
DNA: TGCGCCAGCAGCTCAAGCGGGACTCCCTACAATGAGCAGTTCTTC; CDR3: CASSSSGTPYNEQFF; V: TRBV4-1; D: TRBD2; J: TRBJ2-1; size: NA; length: 15
DNA: TGTGCTAGTGGTAGCCGGGACAGGGAAGATAAAAATGAAAAACTGTTTTTT; CDR3: CASGSRDREDKNEKLFF; V: TRBV12-5; D: TRBD1; J: TRBJ1-4; size: NA; length: 17
DNA: TGTGCCAGCAGCCGGCGACTAGCTCTCGAGACCCAGTACTTC; CDR3: CASSRRLALETQYF; V: TRBV13; D: TRBD2; J: TRBJ2-5; size: NA; length: 14
DNA: TGTGCCAGCAGCCAATTAGAAACCCCAGATACGCAGTATTTT; CDR3: CASSQLETPDTQYF; V: TRBV16; D: NA; J: TRBJ2-3; size: NA; length: 14
DNA: TGTGCCAGCAGCTTAGTCCGGACTAATGAGCAGTTCTTC; CDR3: CASSLVRTNEQFF; V: TRBV7-7; D: NA; J: TRBJ2-1; size: NA; length: 13
DNA: TGTGCTAGTGGTTTGGTTTCTGGTCGGGAACCAGATACGCAGTATTTT; CDR3: CASGLVSGREPDTQYF; V: TRBV12-5; D: NA; J: TRBJ2-3; size: NA; length: 16
DNA: TGCGCCAGCAGTGGTGAAAGGACAGGTCTTTCCTACGAGCAGTACTTC; CDR3: CASSGERTGLSYEQYF; V: TRBV10-2; D: TRBD1; J: TRBJ2-7; size: NA; length: 16
DNA: TGCGCCAGCAGCCCAACAGGGTACAATGAGCAGTTCTTC; CDR3: CASSPTGYNEQFF; V: TRBV4-1; D: NA; J: TRBJ2-1; size: NA; length: 13
DNA: TGTGCCTGGAGTGTAAGGGGCAGGCTCTATGGCTACACCTTC; CDR3: CAWSVRGRLYGYTF; V: TRBV30; D: NA; J: TRBJ1-2; size: NA; length: 14
DNA: TGTGCCGATGGGGCGCACAATCAGCCCCAGCATTTT; CDR3: CADGAHNQPQHF; V: TRBV28; D: NA; J: TRBJ1-5; size: NA; length: 12
DNA: TGTGCCAGCAGCTTACGGGGTCTTTATCAAGAGACCCAGTACTTC; CDR3: CASSLRGLYQETQYF; V: TRBV5-8; D: NA; J: TRBJ2-5; size: NA; length: 15
DNA: TGTGCCACCGGGAGGGCCCCCACAGATACGCAGTATTTT; CDR3: CATGRAPTDTQYF; V: TRBV19; D: TRBD2; J: TRBJ2-3; size: NA; length: 13
DNA: TGTGCCACCAGCAGAGGTCGACAGTACGGTAGTGAGCAGTTCTTC; CDR3: CATSRGRQYGSEQFF; V: TRBV15; D: NA; J: TRBJ2-1; size: once; length: 15
DNA: TGTGCCAGCAGCTTAGGTAGCGGGAGGCCCTACGAGCAGTACTTC; CDR3: CASSLGSGRPYEQYF; V: TRBV11-3; D: TRBD2; J: TRBJ2-7; size: NA; length: 15
DNA: TGTGCCAGCTCACCAATGCGGGACTTGAATGGCTACACCTTC; CDR3: CASSPMRDLNGYTF; V: TRBV18; D: NA; J: TRBJ1-2; size: NA; length: 14
DNA: TGTGCCAGCAGTGACTCGGAGCGGGAGAAGAATGAGCAGTTCTTC; CDR3: CASSDSEREKNEQFF; V: TRBV6-4; D: TRBD2; J: TRBJ2-1; size: NA; length: 15
DNA: TGTGCTAGTGGCCCTCCCGACAGGGCCGGCTACGAGCAGTACTTC; CDR3: CASGPPDRAGYEQYF; V: TRBV12-5; D: TRBD1; J: TRBJ2-7; size: once; length: 15
DNA: TGCGCCAGCAGCTCCCGGGACAGGGCCTACGAGCAGTACTTC; CDR3: CASSSRDRAYEQYF; V: TRBV5-1; D: TRBD1; J: TRBJ2-7; size: once; length: 14
DNA: TGTGCCAGCAGCAAACACAGGGACAGCACAGATACGCAGTATTTT; CDR3: CASSKHRDSTDTQYF; V: TRBV14; D: NA; J: TRBJ2-3; size: NA; length: 15